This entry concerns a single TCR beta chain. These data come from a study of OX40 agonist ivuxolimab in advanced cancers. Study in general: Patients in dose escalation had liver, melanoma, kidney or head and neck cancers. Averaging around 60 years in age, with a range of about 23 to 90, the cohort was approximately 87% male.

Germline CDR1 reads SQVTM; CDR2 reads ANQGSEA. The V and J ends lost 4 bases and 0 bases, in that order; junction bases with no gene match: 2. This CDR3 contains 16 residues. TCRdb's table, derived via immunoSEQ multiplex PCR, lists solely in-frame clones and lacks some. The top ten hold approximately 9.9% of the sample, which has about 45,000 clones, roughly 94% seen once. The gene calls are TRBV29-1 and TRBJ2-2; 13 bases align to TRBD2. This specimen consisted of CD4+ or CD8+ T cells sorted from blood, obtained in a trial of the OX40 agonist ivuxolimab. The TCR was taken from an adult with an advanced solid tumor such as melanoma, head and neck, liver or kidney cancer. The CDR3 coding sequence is TGCAGCGTTGGGGGACTAGCGGGAACGAACACCGGGGAGCTGTTTTTT. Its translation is CSVGGLAGTNTGELFF.